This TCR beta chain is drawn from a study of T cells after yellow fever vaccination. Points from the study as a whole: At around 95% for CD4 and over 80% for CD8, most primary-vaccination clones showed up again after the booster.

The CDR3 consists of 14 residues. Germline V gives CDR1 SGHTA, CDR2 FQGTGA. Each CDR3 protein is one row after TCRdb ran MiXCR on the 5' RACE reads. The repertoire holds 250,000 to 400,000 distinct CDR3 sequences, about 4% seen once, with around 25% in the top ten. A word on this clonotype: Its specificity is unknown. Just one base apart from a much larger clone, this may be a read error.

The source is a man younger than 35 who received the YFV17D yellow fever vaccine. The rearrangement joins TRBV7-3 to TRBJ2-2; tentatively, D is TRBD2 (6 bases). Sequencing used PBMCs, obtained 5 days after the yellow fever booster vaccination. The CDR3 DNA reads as TGTGCCAGCAGCTTAGGGGGGTTCACCGGGGAGCTGATTTTT. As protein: CASSLGGFTGELIF.